Many counts were recorded for the clone carrying this T cell receptor beta chain. Its antigen is not known. V was clipped by 3 bases and J by 1 base, with 8 bases between them. Germline CDR1 and CDR2: DFQATT and SNEGSKA (reference sequence). The CDR3 has 13 amino acids. Indicated time point: patch test 2, 6 weeks after DPC sensitization. Treatment of the sample: therapeutic diphenylcyclopropenone sensitization with weekly scalp DPC. The data derive from a study of human T cells and chemical hapten exposure. On the study more broadly: A 2 cm by 2 cm inner upper arm patch received 2% DPC for sensitization.

One entry per CDR3 protein results from TCRdb running MiXCR on the RACE reads. The sample lists some 88,000 distinct CDR3 sequences; approximately 11% were seen once. Regarding the study as a whole: Alopecia was present in the donors, so their immune response may differ from healthy people's.

The J gene is TRBJ2-3, the V gene TRBV20-1; D might be TRBD1 (5 bases). This sample comprised whole blood, obtained in connection with sensitization to the hapten diphenylcyclopropenone (DPC). This clonotype was sampled from a man between 35 and 55 years old with alopecia areata. Some clones in this sample may be carry-over from other donors' samples. The CDR3 protein is CSARGLGTDTQYF. In DNA form, the CDR3 reads TGCAGTGCTAGGGGGCTGGGCACAGATACGCAGTATTTT.